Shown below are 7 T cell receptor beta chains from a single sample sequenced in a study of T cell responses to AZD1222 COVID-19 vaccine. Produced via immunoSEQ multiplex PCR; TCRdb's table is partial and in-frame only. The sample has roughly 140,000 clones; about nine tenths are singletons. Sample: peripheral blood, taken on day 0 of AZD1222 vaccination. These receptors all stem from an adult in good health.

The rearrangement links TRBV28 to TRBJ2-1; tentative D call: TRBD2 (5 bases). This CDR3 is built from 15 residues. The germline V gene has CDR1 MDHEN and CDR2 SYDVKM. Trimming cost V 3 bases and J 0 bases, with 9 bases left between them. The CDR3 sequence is CASSLRESSYNEQFF. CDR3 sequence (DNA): TGTGCCAGCAGTTTGAGGGAAAGCTCCTACAATGAGCAGTTCTTC.

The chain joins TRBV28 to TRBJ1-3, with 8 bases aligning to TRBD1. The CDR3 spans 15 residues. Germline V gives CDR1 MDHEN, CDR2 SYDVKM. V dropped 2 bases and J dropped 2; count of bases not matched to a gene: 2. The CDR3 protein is CASSLGQGTGNTIYF. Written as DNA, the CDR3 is TGTGCCAGCAGTTTAGGACAGGGAACTGGAAACACCATATATTTT. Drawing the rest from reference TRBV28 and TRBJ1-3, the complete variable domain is DVKVTQSSRYLVKRTGEKVFLECVQDMDHENMFWYRQDPGLGLRLIYFSYDVKMKEKGDIPEGYSVSREKKERFSLILESASTNQTSMYLCASSLGQGTGNTIYFGEGSWLTVV.

The CDR3 DNA follows: TGTGCCAGCAGCCCGATAGAGAACACCGGGGAGCTGTTTTTT. It is translated as CASSPIENTGELFF. The genes are TRBV6-2 or TRBV6-3 and TRBJ2-2; unclear D gene. V lost 6 bases and J 1 base, leaving 9 bases between the germline ends. Germline loops: CDR1 MNHEY, CDR2 SVGEGT. This CDR3 spans 14 amino acids.

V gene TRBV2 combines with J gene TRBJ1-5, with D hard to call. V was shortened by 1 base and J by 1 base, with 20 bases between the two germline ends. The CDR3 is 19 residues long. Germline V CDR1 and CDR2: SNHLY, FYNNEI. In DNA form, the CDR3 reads TGTGCCAGCAGTGAAGTTGCTGGCCGGGCCGGGTCAAGCAATCAGCCCCAGCATTTT. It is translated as CASSEVAGRAGSSNQPQHF. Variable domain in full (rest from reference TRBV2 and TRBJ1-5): EPEVTQTPSHQVTQMGQEVILRCVPISNHLYFYWYRQILGQKVEFLVSFYNNEISEKSEIFDDQFSVERPDGSNFTLKIRSTKLEDSAMYFCASSEVAGRAGSSNQPQHFGDGTRLSIL.

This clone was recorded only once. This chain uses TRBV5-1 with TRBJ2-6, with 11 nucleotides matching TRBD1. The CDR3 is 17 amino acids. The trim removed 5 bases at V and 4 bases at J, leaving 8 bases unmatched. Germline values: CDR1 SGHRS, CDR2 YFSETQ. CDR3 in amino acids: CASRERTGGTGANVLTF. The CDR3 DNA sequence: TGCGCCAGCAGGGAACGGACAGGGGGCACGGGGGCCAACGTCCTGACTTTC.

CDR3: CASKTAETYEQYF. The CDR3 bases are TGTGCCAGCAAGACGGCGGAGACCTACGAGCAGTACTTC. V gene TRBV12-3 or TRBV12-4 combines with J gene TRBJ2-7; D is ambiguous. The CDR3 totals 13 residues. Trimming stripped 7 bases from V and 2 bases from J, with 12 bases between.

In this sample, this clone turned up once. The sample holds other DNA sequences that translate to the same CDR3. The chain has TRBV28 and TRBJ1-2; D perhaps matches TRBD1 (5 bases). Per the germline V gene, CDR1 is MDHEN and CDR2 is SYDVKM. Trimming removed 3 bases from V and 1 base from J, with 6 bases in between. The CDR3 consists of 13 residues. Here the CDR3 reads CASSFGHNYGYTF. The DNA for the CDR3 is TGTGCCAGCAGTTTTGGACATAACTATGGCTACACCTTC.